This T cell receptor (beta chain) was profiled in a study of blood T cell repertoires in COVID-19. Study-level background: The United States, Italy and Spain supplied acute and convalescent COVID-19 samples. T cells, B-cell-depleted T cells, or PBMCs supplied cDNA or gDNA.

This clone came up once. CDR1 is MNHEY and CDR2 is SMNVEV in the germline V gene (reference sequence). V lost 0 bases and J 0 bases, leaving 8 bases between the germline ends. This CDR3 spans 15 amino acids. As originally analysed: Nucleated cell counts were estimated from reference gene primer amplification. Only in-frame clones appear in the TCRdb table, and some are missing; sequencing was by immunoSEQ multiplex PCR. The V and J calls and clone size come from that table; D and trimming were worked out from the DNA. The data show approximately 250,000 clones, with 75% to 90% seen just once and 3.5% to 5.5% held by the top ten.

The sample comprised peripheral blood. This rearrangement joins TRBV27 to TRBJ2-5, with TRBD1 as a possible D gene (5 bases). This TCR was recovered from a man aged 60-69 years who had recovered from COVID-19. CDR3 in amino acids: CASSLSRRDQETQYF. The CDR3 nucleotides are TGTGCCAGCAGTTTATCCCGCAGGGACCAAGAGACCCAGTACTTC.